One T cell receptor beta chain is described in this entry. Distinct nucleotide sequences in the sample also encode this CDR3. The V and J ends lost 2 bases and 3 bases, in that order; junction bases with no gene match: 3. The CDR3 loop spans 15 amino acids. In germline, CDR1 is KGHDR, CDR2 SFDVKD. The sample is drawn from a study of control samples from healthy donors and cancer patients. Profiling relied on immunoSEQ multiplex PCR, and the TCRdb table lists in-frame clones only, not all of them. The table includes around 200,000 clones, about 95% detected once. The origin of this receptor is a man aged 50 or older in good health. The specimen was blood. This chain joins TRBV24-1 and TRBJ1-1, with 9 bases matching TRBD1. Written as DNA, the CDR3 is TGTGCCACCAGTGATTCCCGACAGGGGGACACTGAAGCTTTCTTT. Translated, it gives CATSDSRQGDTEAFF.